This TCR beta chain was sequenced in a study of memory CD4+ T cells and cytomegalovirus serostatus. Data came from immunoSEQ multiplex PCR; TCRdb stores just in-frame clones and leaves some out. This repertoire shows 54,000 or so clones, about three quarters found once; its top ten account for around 1.1%. The sort gate was single viable CD3+CD4+CD8-CD45RO+ cells for memory CD4+ T cells. CMV serostatus came from serum IgG against pp150, pp28, p38, p52. Per germline, CDR1 MGHRA and CDR2 YSYEKL. V shed 1 base and J 0 bases; nucleotides not matched to a gene: 11. The CDR3 loop spans 19 amino acids. The chain employs TRBV4-1 and TRBJ2-4, with 8 bases aligning to TRBD2. This clonotype was obtained from an adult in good health and CMV-seronegative. The sample consisted of memory CD4+ T cells from blood. DNA for the CDR3: TGCGCCAGCAGCCAAGGATGGCAGCCGGGGGGGGTAGCCAAAAACATTCAGTACTTC. Its protein product is CASSQGWQPGGVAKNIQYF.